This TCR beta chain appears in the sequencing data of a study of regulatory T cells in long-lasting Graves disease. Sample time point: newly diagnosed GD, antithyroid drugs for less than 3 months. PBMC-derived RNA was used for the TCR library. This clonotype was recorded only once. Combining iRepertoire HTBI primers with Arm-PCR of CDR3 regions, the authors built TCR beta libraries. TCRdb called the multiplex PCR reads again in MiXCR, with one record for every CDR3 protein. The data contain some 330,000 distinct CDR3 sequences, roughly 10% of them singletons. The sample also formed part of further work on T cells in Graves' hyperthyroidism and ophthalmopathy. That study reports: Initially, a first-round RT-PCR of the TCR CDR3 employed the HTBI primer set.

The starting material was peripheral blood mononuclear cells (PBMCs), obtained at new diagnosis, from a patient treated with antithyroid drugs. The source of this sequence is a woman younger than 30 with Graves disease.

The chain's CDR3 is CASSQPGRPYNEQFF. The CDR3 nucleotides read TGTGCCAGCTCACAGCCCGGGAGGCCCTACAATGAGCAGTTCTTC. The rearrangement links TRBV18 to TRBJ2-1; 7 bases are a match to TRBD2. The CDR3 is made up of 15 amino acids. V trimming: 4 bases; J trimming: 2 bases; junction bases outside the gene matches: 5. Germline values: CDR1 KGHSH, CDR2 LQKENI. The entire variable domain, with the rest obtained from reference TRBV18 and TRBJ2-1, is as follows: NAGVMQNPRHLVRRRGQEARLRCSPMKGHSHVYWYRQLPEEGLKFMVYLQKENIIDESGMPKERFSAEFPKEGPSILRIQQVVRGDSAAYFCASSQPGRPYNEQFFGPGTRLTVL.